This T cell receptor (beta chain) stems from a study of cytomegalovirus exposure and HLA in healthy donors (dated by TCRdb to the late 2010s). Notes on the research overall: In an earlier analysis of approximately 500 of the donors, 250 to 350 Gb of sequence data and 90 million to 120 million unique TCR beta sequences from about 179 million T cells were reported. Approximately 330 gigabases of sequencing data and about 92 million unique TCR sequences made up an early release that covered approximately 700 HLA-typed donors. Among the roughly 390 genotyped donors, 75% to 90% belonged to the genetic ancestry cluster associated with self-reported Caucasian donors. The study aimed to test whether cataloging public T cell receptors could reveal signatures of past pathogen exposure. The study profiled the T cell repertoires of fewer than 850 subjects by immunosequencing and related them to cytomegalovirus serostatus. A separate validation cohort of 100 to 150 different subjects was used in addition to the approximately 700-subject first cohort. The study combined high-throughput TCR immunosequencing, statistical association of individual TCRs with disease status, and machine learning to predict cytomegalovirus infection status. A later analysis re-analyzed previously published TCR beta repertoires from 550 to 700 donors and added high-resolution HLA genotyping to study TCR occurrence patterns. Rather than drawing on any new phenotypic data, the later analysis identified candidate immune exposures from TCR beta sequences and the way those sequences occurred across donors. An earlier analysis of 450 to 750 of the donors used high-throughput TCR beta sequencing to judge whether each TCR beta V gene segment behaved as functional or pseudogenic. Donor age, sex, ethnicity and CMV serostatus were compiled alongside the repertoire data. A later genetic analysis took genome-wide SNP genotypes for about 65% of the 666 donors and used that subset as a discovery cohort. Every discovery cohort repertoire had been produced on one sequencing platform. Class I and class II HLA loci were covered by the typing at four-digit resolution. Typing coverage varied by locus: 629-630 donors for A, B, C, DRB1 and DQB1; more than 500 for DQA1; 606 for DPA1; around 490 for DPB1. Several DR-DQ haplotypes were handled as single units for association and clustering because linkage in the cohort was strong. Across approximately 400 genotyped donors of the cohort, an average of approximately 220,000 unique TCR beta nucleotide sequences per donor were sequenced, and roughly a sixth of those sequences were non-productive. Study-wide findings and limitations: In a later analysis, HLA-associated TCR beta chains were found to be more clonally expanded and to have lower generation probabilities than equally common non-associated chains. V-gene and J-gene trimming of TCR beta chains was associated with a missense DCLRE1C variant in a later genetic analysis, and the association was replicated in an independent cohort. The classifier was reported to diagnose cytomegalovirus status with high specificity and sensitivity in both the original and validation cohorts. Presence/absence analyses assumed roughly uniform sequencing depth across donors, an assumption that may not hold. In an earlier analysis of around 600 of the donors, most TCR beta V segments were observed in productive rearrangements about 90% or about 30% of the time, broadly matching IMGT annotations. Compared with the 666-donor mean, donors in an Asian-associated ancestry cluster had fewer N-insertions in productive TCRs, according to a later genetic analysis. Specific HLA alleles were associated with 15,000 to 20,000 TCR beta sequences at a false discovery rate of 0.05 in a later analysis. The authors suggested that the approach could potentially be extended to other disease states and immunological phenotypes. In a later analysis, several top co-occurrence clusters were reported to appear linked to parvovirus B19, influenza, CMV and Epstein-Barr virus. Because the 87-base-pair reads could not distinguish some IMGT-functional V segments, including TRBV6-2 and TRBV6-3, those segments were excluded. According to a later analysis, TCR association rates differed among HLA loci, with DRB1 alleles showing the most associated TCRs and HLA-C alleles showing the fewest. Across donors, most TCR sequences were observed very rarely, whereas some public TCRs were present in many individuals. Because HLA typing was unavailable for some donors at each locus, only the typed subset was used in association tests. A cluster of highly shared sequence variants was judged likely to represent a technical artifact of the sequencing pipeline. CMV serostatus was the only immune exposure information available for the cohort. A further reported finding was that TCR beta sequences accurately predicted the HLA-A and HLA-B alleles for most subjects in the first cohort. A total of some 180 TCR beta chains were listed by the study as associated with cytomegalovirus. A later analysis found that most CMV-associated TCR beta chains appeared HLA-restricted, with HLA associations seemingly driven largely by CMV exposure. When HLA alleles, especially DR and DQ, strongly co-occurred, TCR associations were difficult to assign to individual alleles. Three of the identified cytomegalovirus-associated TCR beta chains were confirmed in vitro to be specific for cytomegalovirus antigens. The earlier analysis of some 560 of the donors excluded 15 to 20 rarely observed V segments, including chromosome 9 orphons, because counts were too low. Correlated functional status among segregating V segments might reflect linkage disequilibrium, but an unknown experimental factor could not be ruled out. This cohort had only TCR beta chains sequenced, and the lack of alpha or paired-chain data limited which features could be detected.

The CDR3 has 14 amino acids, counting the end cysteine and phenylalanine. This entry keeps only the CDR3 DNA: 42 bases, framed from base 1. V gives up 1 base and J gives up 1 base, and the segment between their germline ends measures 7 bases. Reading the germline V gene gives CDR1 SGHTA and CDR2 FQGNSA. The cohort was made up of approximately 670 healthy bone marrow donors. At the time of sampling, all cohort members were nominally healthy, though unrecorded immune exposures were likely present. The donor was CMV seronegative and was included in the group of 352 seronegative cohort members. Each donor provided a peripheral blood sample, and peripheral blood mononuclear cells were used for TCR beta sequencing. Genomic DNA was extracted from the blood cell samples with the Qiagen DNeasy Blood Extraction Kit. Concerning this clone itself: There is no known antigen for this receptor.

The receptor library was made with the immunoSEQ multiplex PCR assay. A mixture of 60 forward primers for TCR Vbeta segments and 13 reverse primers for TCR Jbeta segments was used in the multiplex PCR. The CDR3 region of rearranged TCR beta genes was amplified from genomic DNA by a multiplex PCR assay. Amplified TCR beta libraries were sequenced as 87-base-pair reads on the Illumina HiSeq System. The published analysis was carried out like this. A later analysis counted around 72 million unique TCR beta chains across the 666 repertoires, and some 11 million of these chains were shared by at least two donors. Raw reads were error-corrected and collapsed into unique sequences by a nearest-neighbor algorithm in which closely related sequences were merged to remove PCR and sequencing errors. To assign V, D and J gene segments, CDR3 sequences were aligned to IMGT reference sequences. Each retained sequence needed at least a six-nucleotide match to both a V gene segment and a J gene segment. Rearrangements were called productive when the CDR3 lacked stop codons and stayed in frame with V and J; all others were non-productive. Following IMGT convention, CDR3 was defined as the stretch from the second conserved V-encoded cysteine to the conserved J-encoded phenylalanine. Sequences without an unambiguous match to a single V gene segment were excluded from the earlier analysis of almost 600 of the donors. In an earlier analysis of 587 of the donors, V segments were called functional above 56.7% productive rearrangements and were called segregating when the between-donor standard deviation exceeded 5%. A statistical classification framework was built for diagnosing cytomegalovirus status from the catalog of TCR beta chain sequences. A later analysis assigned V and J genes by comparing TCR nucleotide sequences with IMGT/GENE-DB human TR gene sequences. In a later analysis, CDR3 sequences and most-parsimonious VDJ recombination scenarios were assigned using the TCRdist pipeline. In a later analysis, each TCR beta chain was defined by its CDR3 amino acid sequence together with its V-gene family, and reads without a unique V-gene family were excluded. A later analysis removed over 500 highly shared, low-generation-probability nucleotide sequences to deal with suspected cross-contamination and a sequencing artifact. In a later analysis, a clonal expansion index was calculated for each public chain from normalized within-repertoire ranks of inferred template counts. In a later analysis, generation probabilities were computed using a VDJ recombination model fitted to out-of-frame rearrangements, and the results were checked against IGoR. Hypergeometric tests were used in a later analysis to score TCR-TCR, TCR-HLA and TCR-CMV co-occurrence, with a repertoire-size bias correction applied to the TCR pairs. To estimate false discovery rates, a later analysis permuted the HLA or CMV assignments 20 times. In a later analysis, co-occurring TCRs were grouped with DBSCAN, and TCRdist sequence similarity was added when clustering was performed within HLA-allele-positive subsets. Repertoires with fewer than 30,000 or more than 120,000 public chains, plus five repertoires with anomalous nucleotide sharing, were excluded from co-occurrence clustering. TCRdb re-hosts the immuneACCESS table, in-frame sequences only. Its copies lack some clones; in the studies checked, an unresolved V gene accounts for under half of them, and the cause for the rest is not known. The V and J calls and clone size come from that table; D and trimming were worked out from the DNA. This sample's table contains some 130,000 clones. The top ten clones comprise 1.7% of the sample.

The sequenced material came from PBMCs. The receptor chain draws on TRBV7-2 and TRBJ1-1; a weak D assignment points to TRBD1 (5 bases agree). The sequence was obtained from a man in his late teens or twenties in good health and CMV-seronegative. The bases are TGTGCCAGCAGCTTAGTCACAGGGAACACTGAAGCTTTCTTT. The resulting protein is CASSLVTGNTEAFF.